These 24 T cell receptor beta chains came from one sample sequenced in a study of CD8 T cells in ankylosing spondylitis. TCRdb reprocessed the 5' RACE reads via MiXCR and lists one record per CDR3 protein. This table holds 100,000 to 150,000 distinct CDR3 sequences, roughly 13% found once. The material sequenced was blood, either unsorted or a sorted T cell fraction (not recorded which). These receptors originate from a female donor with ankylosing spondylitis or in good health (not recorded which).

This clonotype has just a few counts. The chain recombines TRBV20-1 with TRBJ1-1; D is uncertain. Germline V gives CDR1 DFQATT, CDR2 SNEGSKA (reference sequence). The V end was cut by 4 bases, the J end by 1 base, with 7 bases between. This CDR3 region has 12 residues. CDR3 sequence: CSAKRPNTEAFF. The DNA of the CDR3 is TGCAGTGCTAAGCGGCCGAACACTGAAGCTTTCTTT.

The chain uses TRBV25-1 and TRBJ2-1; no firm D call. The germline V gene has CDR1 MGHDK and CDR2 SYGVNS. CDR3 length: 15 residues. The V gene lost 2 bases and the J gene lost 3 bases, with 11 bases spanning the gap. The CDR3 loop is CASSEGWADYNEQFF. The DNA for the CDR3 is TGTGCCAGCAGTGAAGGTTGGGCTGACTACAATGAGCAGTTCTTC. Based on the CDR3 plus reference TRBV25-1 and TRBJ2-1, the full variable domain is EADIYQTPRYLVIGTGKKITLECSQTMGHDKMYWYQQDPGMELHLIHYSYGVNSTEKGDLSSESTVSRIRTEHFPLTLESARPSHTSQYLCASSEGWADYNEQFFGPGTRLTVL.

This clonotype has just a few counts. The chain employs TRBV28 and TRBJ2-5; 9 bases map to TRBD1. Trimming took 5 bases from V and 0 from J; bases not matched to a gene: 16. CDR1 is MDHEN, CDR2 SYDVKM, per germline. This CDR3 has 19 residues. The CDR3 region is CASSVISTGTGKYQETQYF. Here the CDR3 DNA reads TGTGCCAGCAGTGTGATATCTACTGGGACAGGGAAGTACCAAGAGACCCAGTACTTC.

CDR3 loop: CASSTGTGPGDTQYF. The CDR3 coding sequence is TGTGCCAGCAGTACGGGGACAGGGCCGGGGGATACGCAGTATTTT. The chain uses TRBV27 and TRBJ2-3; 9 nucleotides align to TRBD1. CDR1 is MNHEY, CDR2 SMNVEV, per germline (reference sequence). The CDR3 spans 15 residues. V lost 5 bases, J lost 6 bases, and 9 bases stayed unmatched.

This CDR3 is CASSLRGALSYEQYF. CDR3 in DNA: TGTGCCAGCAGTTTGCGGGGGGCCCTCTCCTACGAGCAGTACTTC. V is TRBV12-3 or TRBV12-4 and J is TRBJ2-7, with 8 bases identical to TRBD2. This CDR3 is built from 15 residues. Unmatched junction bases numbered 4, after V lost 3 bases and J lost 0 bases.

This sequence joins TRBV5-1 and TRBJ2-1; 12 bases agree with TRBD2. CDR1 SGHRS and CDR2 YFSETQ come from the germline V gene. CDR3 length equals 16 residues. After removal of 4 bases from V and 8 bases from J, the junction contained 10 bases not matched to a gene. The DNA of the CDR3 is TGCGCCAGCAGCCCGGAGACTAGCGGGGGAAGGTATGAGCAGTTCTTC. It encodes CASSPETSGGRYEQFF.

To note about this clonotype: This may be a read error: a much more frequent sequence differs by one nucleotide. The chain has TRBV10-1 and TRBJ1-5; no reliable D call. CDR1 is WNHNN and CDR2 is SYGVQD in the germline V gene (reference sequence). The CDR3 runs to 16 residues. V was trimmed by 5 bases and J by 1 base, leaving 15 bases between them. The CDR3 sequence is CASSHSWSQSNQPQHF. The DNA of the CDR3 is TGCGCCAGCAGTCACTCTTGGTCCCAAAGCAATCAGCCCCAGCATTTT.

V gene TRBV5-6 combines with J gene TRBJ2-3, with 15 bases lining up with TRBD2. Germline CDR1 and CDR2: SGHDT and YYEEEE. This CDR3 has 16 amino acids. V trimming: 5 bases; J trimming: 4 bases; junction bases outside the gene matches: 5. The DNA of the CDR3 is TGTGCCAGCAGACCGGGACTAGCGGGAGGCTCAGATACGCAGTATTTT. It codes for CASRPGLAGGSDTQYF.

This clonotype was recorded many times. The chain couples TRBV11-2 to TRBJ2-3; 8 bases match TRBD2. Germline V gene sequence: CDR1 SGHAT, CDR2 FQNNGV. The trim removed 3 bases at V and 3 bases at J, leaving 5 bases unmatched. The CDR3 contains 15 residues. The chain's CDR3 is CASSFGLAWTDTQYF. DNA for the CDR3: TGTGCCAGCAGCTTCGGACTAGCTTGGACAGATACGCAGTATTTT.

This clonotype was detected only a few times. Its ends do not fully match the called genes, so a read error is possible. The chain carries TRBV3-1 and TRBJ2-6; D is ambiguous. CDR1 is LGHDT, CDR2 YNNKEL, per germline (reference sequence). The CDR3 is made up of 15 amino acids. The CDR3 DNA sequence: TGTGCCAGCACCCAAGGCTTTTCTGGGGCCAACGTCCTGACTTTC. Protein sequence: CASTQGFSGANVLTF.

The V and J genes are TRBV5-1 and TRBJ2-1; 9 positions match TRBD1. The germline CDR1 and CDR2 sequences are SGHRS and YFSETQ. V lost 4 bases, J lost 5 bases, and 10 bases stayed unmatched. CDR3 size: 16 residues. Written as DNA, the CDR3 is TGCGCCAGCAGCGGGGGACAGGGTGGGTTGGACAATGAGCAGTTCTTC. Protein sequence: CASSGGQGGLDNEQFF.

In this sample, this clonotype turned up a few times. V gene TRBV12-3 or TRBV12-4 combines with J gene TRBJ2-1; 9 nucleotides match TRBD2. The CDR3 consists of 16 residues. V lost 2 bases, J lost 8 bases, and 10 bases stayed unmatched. CDR3 region: CASSLNAGGPGDEQFF. CDR3 coding DNA: TGTGCCAGCAGTTTAAACGCGGGAGGGCCTGGGGATGAGCAGTTCTTC.

This chain joins TRBV7-6 and TRBJ2-5; TRBD2 matches 7 bases. The CDR3 spans 14 residues. The V and J ends lost 1 base and 4 bases, in that order; junction bases with no gene match: 3. Germline CDR1 is SGHVS and CDR2 is FNYEAQ. The CDR3 DNA reads as TGTGCCAGCAGCTTAGGAGCGGGGATAGAGACCCAGTACTTC. This codes for CASSLGAGIETQYF. Variable domain in full (rest from reference TRBV7-6 and TRBJ2-5): GAGVSQSPRYKVTKRGQDVALRCDPISGHVSLYWYRQALGQGPEFLTYFNYEAQQDKSGLPNDRFSAERPEGSISTLTIQRTEQRDSAMYRCASSLGAGIETQYFGPGTRLLVL.

This clonotype was observed at least ten times. V is TRBV12-3 or TRBV12-4 and J is TRBJ1-1, with D tentatively TRBD1 (5 bases). The germline V and J ends were trimmed by 5 bases and 1 base, with 8 bases remaining between them. There are 13 residues in the CDR3. The CDR3 here is CASSGRANTEAFF. CDR3 coding DNA: TGTGCCAGCAGTGGCAGGGCGAACACTGAAGCTTTCTTT.

This clonotype was counted between two and nine times. The chain has TRBV12-3 or TRBV12-4 and TRBJ1-2, with D hard to call. The CDR3 has 13 residues. Trimming left V 6 bases short and J 1 base short, with 9 bases between. CDR3 sequence: CASSEGVNYGYTF. Written as DNA, the CDR3 is TGTGCCAGCAGCGAAGGAGTTAACTATGGCTACACCTTC.

This clonotype showed up many times. The rearrangement joins TRBV20-1 to TRBJ2-3, with D possibly being TRBD2 (6 bases). Looked up from germline, CDR1 is DFQATT and CDR2 is SNEGSKA (reference sequence). The CDR3 is 15 residues long. V was pared by 4 bases and J by 1 base, with 15 bases between. The CDR3 protein is CSATLAQRGTDTQYF. CDR3 DNA: TGCAGTGCTACCCTGGCCCAGCGGGGCACAGATACGCAGTATTTT.

The V gene is TRBV7-2, the J gene TRBJ2-7, with 7 bases matching TRBD2. Germline CDR1 and CDR2: SGHTA and FQGNSA. This CDR3 spans 15 amino acids. With V trimmed by 2 bases and J by 4 bases, 8 bases remained unmatched. The CDR3 region has the DNA TGTGCCAGCAGCTTACAGGGCTCGGGAGGATACGAGCAGTACTTC. Encoded protein: CASSLQGSGGYEQYF.

This clonotype came up a few times. The CDR3 coding sequence is TGTGCCACGGGGGCCAAATCGCCGGGACAGGGGTACGAGCAGTACTTC. Protein product: CATGAKSPGQGYEQYF. J is TRBJ2-7 and V is TRBV27; 10 bases are a match to TRBD1. The J segment lost 4 bases and the V segment lost 10 bases, leaving 16 bases of the junction unmatched. The CDR3 has 16 amino acids. CDR1 and CDR2 (germline): MNHEY, SMNVEV (reference sequence).

This clonotype was picked up many times. The rearrangement links TRBV10-3 to TRBJ1-5; maybe TRBD1 (5 bases). CDR3 size: 16 residues. Germline lookup yields CDR1 ENHRY and CDR2 SYGVKD. Trimming removed 0 bases at V and 6 bases at J, with 15 bases between. The CDR3 DNA sequence: TGTGCCATCAGTGAGTCTATTTTAGGGGTAGGTCAGCCCCAGCATTTT. Its protein product is CAISESILGVGQPQHF.

This clonotype was observed a few times. The chain uses TRBV4-2 and TRBJ2-3; tentative D call: TRBD2 (5 bases). The CDR3 is 16 residues long. Looked up from germline, CDR1 is LGHNA and CDR2 is YNFKEQ. V lost 0 bases and J 0 bases, leaving 10 bases between the germline ends. The CDR3 nucleotides read TGTGCCAGCAGCCAAGAAACAGCTAGCAGCACAGATACGCAGTATTTT. As protein: CASSQETASSTDTQYF.

Comments on this clonotype: This sequence may be a read error, since a much larger clone differs from it by one base. The chain recombines TRBV3-1 with TRBJ1-1; 9 bases align to TRBD1. J gave up 4 bases and V 4 bases, and 7 bases lay outside the gene matches. This CDR3 has 15 amino acids. Germline-derived CDR1 and CDR2 are LGHDT and YNNKEL (reference sequence). CDR3 region: CASSPGDRVGTEAFF. In DNA form, the CDR3 reads TGTGCCAGCAGCCCCGGGGACAGGGTTGGCACTGAAGCTTTCTTT.

This clonotype was seen many times. The V call is TRBV10-1, the J call TRBJ2-7; possible D gene TRBD2, 6 bases. Trimming took off 2 bases at V and 3 bases at J, with 8 bases between the two ends. This CDR3 contains 13 residues. Germline CDR1 reads WNHNN; CDR2 reads SYGVQD (reference sequence). CDR3 loop: CASSEVSGYEQYF. For the CDR3, the DNA is TGCGCCAGCAGTGAGGTTAGCGGCTACGAGCAGTACTTC.

This clonotype appeared a few times. The V gene is TRBV7-8, the J gene TRBJ2-3; D is ambiguous. Looked up from germline, CDR1 is SGHVS and CDR2 is FQNEAQ. The CDR3 runs 14 residues. Trimming pared 5 bases from V and 6 bases from J, leaving 15 bases between. CDR3 in DNA: TGTGCCAGCAGCCGAGGACGGACGAAGGATACGCAGTATTTT. It yields the protein CASSRGRTKDTQYF.

The sample holds many counts of this clonotype. The gene calls are TRBV5-1 and TRBJ1-2; D uncertain. Germline lookup yields CDR1 SGHRS and CDR2 YFSETQ. CDR3 length: 13 residues. The V end was cut by 0 bases, the J end by 2 bases, with 5 bases between. The CDR3 spells CASSLAANYGYTF. CDR3 coding DNA: TGCGCCAGCAGCTTGGCCGCCAACTATGGCTACACCTTC.